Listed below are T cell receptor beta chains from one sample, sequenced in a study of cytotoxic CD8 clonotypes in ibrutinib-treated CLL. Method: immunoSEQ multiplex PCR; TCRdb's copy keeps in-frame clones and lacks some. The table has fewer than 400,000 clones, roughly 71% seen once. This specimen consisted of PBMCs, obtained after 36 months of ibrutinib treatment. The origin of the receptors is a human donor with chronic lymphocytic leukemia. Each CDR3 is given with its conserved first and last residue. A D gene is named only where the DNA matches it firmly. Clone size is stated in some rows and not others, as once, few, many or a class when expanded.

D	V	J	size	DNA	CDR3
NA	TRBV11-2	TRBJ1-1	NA	TGTGCCAGCAGCTCGTACACTGAAGCTTTCTTT	CASSSYTEAFF
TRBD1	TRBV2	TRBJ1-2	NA	TGTGCCAGCAGTGTCCGGACAGGGGCCCCGGTCGGCTACACCTTC	CASSVRTGAPVGYTF
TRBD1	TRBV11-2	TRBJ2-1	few	TGTGCCAGCAGTAAAACAGGGGGCCCCTACAATGAGCAGTTCTTC	CASSKTGGPYNEQFF
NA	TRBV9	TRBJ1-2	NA	TGTGCCAGCAGCCCGACTGCAGGGTATGGCTACACCTTC	CASSPTAGYGYTF
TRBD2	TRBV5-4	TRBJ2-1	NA	TGTGCCAGCAGCTTGGGGCTAGCGGGGTTCTACAATGAGCAGTTCTTC	CASSLGLAGFYNEQFF
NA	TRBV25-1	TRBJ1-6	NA	TGTGCCAGCAGTGAATTAAGACAAAGGGGGTCACCCCTCCACTTT	CASSELRQRGSPLHF
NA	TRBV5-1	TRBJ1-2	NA	TGCGCCAGCAGCTTGGGATTTCGAGTGGGCTACACCTTC	CASSLGFRVGYTF
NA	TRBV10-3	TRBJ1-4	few	TGTGCCATCAGTGAGTCGAGGGGGGGGACTAATGAAAAACTGTTTTTT	CAISESRGGTNEKLFF
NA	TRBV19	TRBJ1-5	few	TGTGCCAGTAGTATTTTTATTATCTTCGGGCCCCAGCATTTT	CASSIFIIFGPQHF
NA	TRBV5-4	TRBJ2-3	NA	TGTGCCAGCAGCCCGCGACTAGGCGGGACAGATACGCAGTATTTT	CASSPRLGGTDTQYF
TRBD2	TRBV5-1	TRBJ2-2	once	TGCGCCAGCAGCTTGAGCGCTAGCGGGGGGCCTAACACCGGGGAGCTGTTTTTT	CASSLSASGGPNTGELFF
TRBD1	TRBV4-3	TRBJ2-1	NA	TGCGCCAGCAGCCAAGGATCGGGACAGTACAATGAGCAGTTCTTC	CASSQGSGQYNEQFF
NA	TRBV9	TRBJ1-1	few	TGTGCCAGCAGCGTAGGCCGGGTCACTGAAGCTTTCTTT	CASSVGRVTEAFF
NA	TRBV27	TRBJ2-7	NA	TGTGCCAGCAGTTTGGGTCCAAAAGGCTACGAGCAGTACTTC	CASSLGPKGYEQYF
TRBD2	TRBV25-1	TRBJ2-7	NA	TGTGCCAGCAGTGACCTCCGAAGAGGTAGCGGGGGTTACGAGCAGTACTTC	CASSDLRRGSGGYEQYF
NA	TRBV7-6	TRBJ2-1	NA	TGTGCCAGCAGCTTAGCGTACAATGAGCAGTTCTTC	CASSLAYNEQFF
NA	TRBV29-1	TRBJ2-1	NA	TGCACCGGGGTAGCGACCTACAATGAGCAGTTCTTC	CTGVATYNEQFF
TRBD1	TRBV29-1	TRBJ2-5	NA	TGCAGCGTCCCAGACAGGGGGAGCCAAGAGACCCAGTACTTC	CSVPDRGSQETQYF
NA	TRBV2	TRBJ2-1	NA	TGTGCCAGCAGGGCTAAACAGGGCAATGAGCAGTTCTTC	CASRAKQGNEQFF
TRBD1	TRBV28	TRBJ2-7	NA	TGTGCCAGCAGCCCAGGGGGCGCAGGCACCTACGAGCAGTACTTC	CASSPGGAGTYEQYF
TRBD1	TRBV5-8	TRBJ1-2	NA	TGTGCCAGCAGCCGACAGGGGTCTAGGGGCTACACCTTC	CASSRQGSRGYTF
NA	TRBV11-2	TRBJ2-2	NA	TGTGCCAGCAGCTTTTGGGGCAAGGGGACCGGGGAGCTGTTTTTT	CASSFWGKGTGELFF
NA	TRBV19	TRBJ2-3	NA	TGTGCCAGTAGTATTTCGAGCGGCCACACAGATACGCAGTATTTT	CASSISSGHTDTQYF
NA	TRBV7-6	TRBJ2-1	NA	TGTGCCAGCAGCTTAGAAAGGGCCGATGAGCAGTTCTTC	CASSLERADEQFF
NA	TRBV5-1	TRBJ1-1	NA	TGCGCCAGCAGCTTGTGGGCCAGGAGGGCTGAAGCTTTCTTT	CASSLWARRAEAFF
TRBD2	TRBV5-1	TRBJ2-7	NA	TGCGCCAGCAGCTTTGGGCTAGCGGGAGGTCTATACGAGCAGTACTTC	CASSFGLAGGLYEQYF
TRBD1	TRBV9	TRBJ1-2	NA	TGTGCCAGCAGCGTTACGTCCCAGGGGGACCCTTCCGGCTACACCTTC	CASSVTSQGDPSGYTF
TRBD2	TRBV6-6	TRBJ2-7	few	TGTGCCAGCAAACTAGCGGGAGGGACATACGAGCAGTACTTC	CASKLAGGTYEQYF
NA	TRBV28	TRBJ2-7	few	TGTGCCAGCAGTTTGCGCAGACTGGCCGGTGACGAGCAGTACTTC	CASSLRRLAGDEQYF
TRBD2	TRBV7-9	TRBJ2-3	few	TGTGCCAGCAGCAGAAGCGGGAGACCCGATACGCAGTATTTT	CASSRSGRPDTQYF
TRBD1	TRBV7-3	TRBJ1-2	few	TGTGCCACACAAAGAGGACAGGGGGGACGCTACACCTTC	CATQRGQGGRYTF
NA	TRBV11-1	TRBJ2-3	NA	TGTGCCAGCAGCTTGGACCGGGCTTTTTACACAGATACGCAGTATTTT	CASSLDRAFYTDTQYF
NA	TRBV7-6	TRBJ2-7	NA	TGTGCCAGCAGCACGACCTACGAGCAGTACTTC	CASSTTYEQYF
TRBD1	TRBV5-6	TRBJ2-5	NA	TGTGCCAGCAGCTTGGAAAGGGGGCGCAGGGCGGAGACCCAGTACTTC	CASSLERGRRAETQYF
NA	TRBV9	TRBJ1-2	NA	TGTGCCAGCAGCGACCGGGGAACCGAGGCTACACGTGGCTACACCTTC	CASSDRGTEATRGYTF
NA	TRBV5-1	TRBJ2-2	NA	TGCGCCAGCAGCTTCGTGGCGACGAACACCGGGGAGCTGTTTTTT	CASSFVATNTGELFF
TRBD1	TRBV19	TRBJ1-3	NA	TGTGCCAGCACCAGGGGGGACACCATATATTTT	CASTRGDTIYF
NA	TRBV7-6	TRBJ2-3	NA	TGTGCCAGCAGCTTGGTGGCGGCGGGCAATACGCAGTATTTT	CASSLVAAGNTQYF
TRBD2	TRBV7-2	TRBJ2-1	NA	TGTGCCAGCAGCTTACTTGGTTTAGCGGGAGCCTATGAGCAGTTCTTC	CASSLLGLAGAYEQFF
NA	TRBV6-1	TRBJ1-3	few	TGTGCCAGCAGAGCTGACAGTTCTGGAAACACCATATATTTT	CASRADSSGNTIYF
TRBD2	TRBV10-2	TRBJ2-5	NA	TGCGCCAGCCGCCAGCGGGGGGGCGGGTATGAGACCCAGTACTTC	CASRQRGGGYETQYF
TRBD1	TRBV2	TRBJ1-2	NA	TGTGCCAGCAGTGTGCCCCGGGGACAGAGCTATGGCTACACCTTC	CASSVPRGQSYGYTF
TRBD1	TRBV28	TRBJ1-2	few	TGTGCCAGCAGTTCCCGCCCCGGGACAGGGTATAATGGCTACACCTTC	CASSSRPGTGYNGYTF
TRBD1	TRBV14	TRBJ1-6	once	TGTGCCAGCAGCCACTTAGACAGGGATTCACCCCTCCACTTT	CASSHLDRDSPLHF
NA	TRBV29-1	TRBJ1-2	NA	TGCAGCGCTGACAGGAACTATGGCTACACCTTC	CSADRNYGYTF
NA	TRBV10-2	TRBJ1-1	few	TGCGCCAGCAGTGAGAGGCAGAACACTGAAGCTTTCTTT	CASSERQNTEAFF
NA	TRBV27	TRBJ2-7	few	TGTGCCAGCAAGCAGGGTACCTACGAGCAGTACTTC	CASKQGTYEQYF
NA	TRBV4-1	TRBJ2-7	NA	TGCGCCAGCAGCCAAGACAGACTCTACGAGCAGTACTTC	CASSQDRLYEQYF
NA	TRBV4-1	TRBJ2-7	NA	TGCGCCAGCAGCCGGCCCCCGTTCTACGAGCAGTACTTC	CASSRPPFYEQYF
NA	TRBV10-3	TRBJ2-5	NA	TGTGCCATCAGTGAGGGGAAACAAGAGACCCAGTACTTC	CAISEGKQETQYF
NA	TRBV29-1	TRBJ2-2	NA	TGCAGCGTTAGCCGGGTCAACACCGGGGAGCTGTTTTTT	CSVSRVNTGELFF
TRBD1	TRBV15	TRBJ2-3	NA	TGTGCCACCAGCAGGGCCTTGGGACAGGACAGCACAGATACGCAGTATTTT	CATSRALGQDSTDTQYF